These 17 T cell receptor beta chains share one sample of origin, sequenced in a study of human T cells and chemical hapten exposure (dated by TCRdb to the early 2020s). What this sample's time point label stands for: patch test 3, about 24 weeks after DPC sensitization. This specimen's treatment or condition label, interpreted: therapeutic diphenylcyclopropenone sensitization with weekly scalp DPC. The library was generated by RACE. Sequencing was performed on a NextSeq 500. TCRdb ran its own pipeline on the public reads, namely fastp trimming at Q25 and MiXCR clone calling, and kept in-frame beta chains. A single entry per CDR3 protein holds the most common genes and DNA from its merged rows. The sample yields about 120,000 distinct CDR3 sequences; approximately 11% were counted once. The ten largest clones take up approximately 2.5% of the sample. This specimen was whole blood, taken in connection with sensitization to the hapten diphenylcyclopropenone (DPC). Source of these receptors: a woman between 45 and 60 years old with alopecia areata. Some clones in this sample may be carry-over from other donors' samples.

The rearrangement uses TRBV9 and TRBJ2-1; the D call may be TRBD1 or TRBD2 (5 bases each). V lost 3 bases, J lost 6 bases, and 13 bases lay in between. CDR3 length: 14 residues. The V gene's germline CDR1 is SGDLS and CDR2 YYNGEE. The CDR3 DNA reads TGTGCCAGCAGCGATTGGGACCGAGGCAATGAGCAGTTCTTC. Its translation is CASSDWDRGNEQFF.

This clonotype has more than one count but fewer than ten. The V call is TRBV28, the J call TRBJ1-6; D unclear. The CDR3 is made up of 13 amino acids. Per germline, CDR1 MDHEN and CDR2 SYDVKM. V lost 6 bases and J lost 7, with 10 bases in between. This chain's CDR3 is CASSHGPNSPLHF. DNA of the CDR3: TGTGCCAGCAGCCATGGACCCAATTCACCCCTCCACTTT. The variable domain in full, completed from reference TRBV28 and TRBJ1-6, reads DVKVTQSSRYLVKRTGEKVFLECVQDMDHENMFWYRQDPGLGLRLIYFSYDVKMKEKGDIPEGYSVSREKKERFSLILESASTNQTSMYLCASSHGPNSPLHFGNGTRLTVT.

J is TRBJ1-2 and V is TRBV7-3, with D possibly matching TRBD1 (6 bases). The germline CDR1 and CDR2 sequences are SGHTA and FQGTGA. The CDR3 contains 12 residues. V was cut by 8 bases and J by 6 bases, with 13 bases left in between. The CDR3 bases are TGTGCCAGCCGAGGGGGGTCCGATGGCTACACCTTC. Translating gives CASRGGSDGYTF.

The V gene is TRBV29-1, the J gene TRBJ1-3; no reliable D call. This CDR3 comprises 11 residues. The germline V gene encodes CDR1 SQVTM and CDR2 ANQGSEA. Trimming removed 4 bases at V and 2 bases at J, with 3 bases between. CDR3 sequence (DNA): TGCAGCGTTGCTACTGGAAACACCATATATTTT. Its translation: CSVATGNTIYF.

The chain employs TRBV9 and TRBJ2-7; no clear D. Trimming shortened V by 2 bases and J by 3 bases, and 15 bases separated the two germline ends. The CDR3 runs to 15 residues. Per the germline V gene, CDR1 is SGDLS and CDR2 is YYNGEE. CDR3 nucleotide sequence: TGTGCCAGCAGCGTGGGCTTCGGAGTAGGCTACGAGCAGTACTTC. Translated, it gives CASSVGFGVGYEQYF.

This clonotype was recorded many times. The rearrangement links TRBV6-5 to TRBJ1-5, with 7 bases fitting TRBD1. Germline CDR1 reads MNHEY; CDR2 reads SVGAGI. Trimming took 6 bases from V and 0 from J; bases not matched to a gene: 5. The CDR3 has 15 amino acids. CDR3 amino acids: CASSPGQVSNQPQHF. CDR3 nucleotides: TGTGCCAGCAGCCCCGGACAGGTTAGCAATCAGCCCCAGCATTTT.

This chain links TRBV29-1 with TRBJ1-1; the D is unclear. The CDR3 is 15 residues long. Trimming pared 0 bases from V and 0 bases from J, leaving 11 bases between. The germline V gene has CDR1 SQVTM and CDR2 ANQGSEA. CDR3 in DNA: TGCAGCGTTGAAGATCATTACTCCATGAACACTGAAGCTTTCTTT. Amino acids: CSVEDHYSMNTEAFF.

The chain carries TRBV6-5 and TRBJ2-5; D call uncertain. V lost 1 base and J lost 5, with 8 bases in between. The germline gives CDR1 MNHEY, CDR2 SVGAGI. The CDR3 is 13 amino acids. CDR3 DNA: TGTGCCAGCAGTTACTGGCTCGGGGAGACCCAGTACTTC. It encodes CASSYWLGETQYF.

The chain uses TRBV20-1 and TRBJ2-1; D not certain. The germline CDR1 and CDR2 sequences are DFQATT and SNEGSKA (reference sequence). The CDR3 spans 16 residues. With 0 bases removed from V and 0 bases from J, the gap between germline ends came to 12 bases. CDR3 sequence: CSARDGRVRSYNEQFF. In DNA, the CDR3 is TGCAGTGCTAGAGATGGCCGGGTTCGCTCCTACAATGAGCAGTTCTTC.

The table lists this clonotype with many counts. The genes are TRBV29-1 and TRBJ2-7; D is possibly TRBD2 (7 bases). Trimming left V 5 bases short and J 5 bases short, with 13 bases between. Germline assignment: CDR1 SQVTM and CDR2 ANQGSEA. This CDR3 has 12 residues. This CDR3 is CSVKGGTDEQYF. CDR3 sequence (DNA): TGCAGCGTTAAGGGGGGGACTGACGAGCAGTACTTC.

The chain links TRBV29-1 to TRBJ2-1, with 11 bases lining up with TRBD2. CDR1 SQVTM and CDR2 ANQGSEA come from the germline V gene. J was trimmed by 2 bases and V by 6 bases; bases with no gene match: 9. This CDR3 is 16 amino acids long. CDR3: CSVRPKLAGAYNEQFF. CDR3 DNA sequence: TGCAGCGTCCGACCCAAACTAGCGGGAGCCTACAATGAGCAGTTCTTC.

The chain has TRBV5-1 and TRBJ2-1; 8 nucleotides match TRBD2. Trimming took 1 base from V and 3 from J; bases not matched to a gene: 3. Germline V gene sequence: CDR1 SGHRS, CDR2 YFSETQ. The CDR3 consists of 15 residues. CDR3 nucleotides: TGCGCCAGCAGCTTGACGGGGGGGGGCTACAATGAGCAGTTCTTC. This codes for CASSLTGGGYNEQFF.

V usage is TRBV7-6 and J usage is TRBJ1-1; D remains unclear. Germline CDR1 is SGHVS and CDR2 is FNYEAQ. CDR3 length: 14 residues. Trimming left V 2 bases short and J 0 bases short, with 7 bases between. CDR3 residues: CASSLSALNTEAFF. DNA of the CDR3: TGTGCCAGCAGCTTAAGCGCCTTGAACACTGAAGCTTTCTTT.

This clonotype was recorded many times. The V call is TRBV3-1, the J call TRBJ2-7; the D is unclear. Germline CDR1 reads LGHDT; CDR2 reads YNNKEL (reference sequence). V was clipped by 4 bases and J by 2 bases, with 18 bases between them. The CDR3 length is 16 residues. The CDR3 region has the DNA TGTGCCAGCAGCCTCCAGACTTCGGGCCCGACCTACGAGCAGTACTTC. This codes for CASSLQTSGPTYEQYF.

The rearrangement joins TRBV4-2 to TRBJ2-7, with D possibly TRBD2 on 7 matching bases. Trimming shortened V by 0 bases and J by 9 bases, and 15 bases separated the two germline ends. Germline V gene lookup returns CDR1 LGHNA and CDR2 YNFKEQ. This CDR3 comprises 14 residues. CDR3 bases: TGTGCCAGCAGCCAAGACGACAGGTCGGGGGGGCAGTACTTC. It encodes CASSQDDRSGGQYF.

This chain joins TRBV29-1 and TRBJ2-7, with TRBD2 matching over 7 bases. V lost 2 bases and J lost 1; bases outside the gene matches: 8. The CDR3 sequence is 15 residues long. Germline V lookup: CDR1 SQVTM, CDR2 ANQGSEA. In nucleotides, the CDR3 is TGCAGCGTTGAATGGGGAGGGGTCGCGTCCTACGAGCAGTACTTC. Amino acids: CSVEWGGVASYEQYF.

This clonotype was found a few times. The J gene is TRBJ2-3, the V gene TRBV25-1; 11 bases fit TRBD2. The V gene end was trimmed by 5 bases and the J gene end by 3 bases; junction bases not matched to a gene: 4. This CDR3 comprises 15 residues. The germline CDR1 and CDR2 sequences are MGHDK and SYGVNS. CDR3 in amino acids: CASSFRTSGTDTQYF. CDR3 bases: TGTGCCAGCAGTTTCCGGACTAGCGGGACAGATACGCAGTATTTT.